Below, 29 T cell receptor beta chains from the same sample are listed, as sequenced in a study of blood T cell repertoires in COVID-19. Clones were sequenced by immunoSEQ multiplex PCR, and TCRdb holds only the in-frame ones, with some missing. The sample yields around 330,000 clones, around 91% seen once. Specimen: PBMCs or T cells enriched from blood (not recorded which). Receptors were obtained from a woman in her 40s who had recovered from COVID-19.

The rearrangement uses TRBV9 and TRBJ2-5; TRBD2 matches 13 bases. Unmatched junction bases numbered 10, after V lost 0 bases and J lost 5 bases. The CDR3 totals 18 residues. The germline gives CDR1 SGDLS, CDR2 YYNGEE. CDR3 loop: CASSVADPGLAGSETQYF. The CDR3 bases are TGTGCCAGCAGCGTAGCGGATCCGGGACTAGCGGGATCGGAGACCCAGTACTTC.

The genes are TRBV11-3 and TRBJ2-3; 7 bases align to TRBD2. Trimming took 5 bases from V and 6 from J; bases not matched to a gene: 8. Germline V gene sequence: CDR1 SGHNT, CDR2 YENEEA. CDR3 length equals 14 residues. CDR3 DNA: TGTGCCAGCAGCCCAAGACTAGCCCCCGATACGCAGTATTTT. As protein: CASSPRLAPDTQYF.

The J gene is TRBJ1-5, the V gene TRBV28, with D possibly matching TRBD1 (6 bases). Per germline, CDR1 MDHEN and CDR2 SYDVKM. The CDR3 length is 15 residues. Trimming cost V 6 bases and J 2 bases, with 14 bases left between them. CDR3 loop: CASSSRQVGNQPQHF. In nucleotides, the CDR3 is TGTGCCAGCAGCTCACGACAGGTGGGCAATCAGCCCCAGCATTTT.

This clone was detected only a few times. The gene calls are TRBV5-4 and TRBJ1-3, with TRBD1 as a possible D gene (5 bases). Germline V lookup: CDR1 SGHNT, CDR2 YYREEE (reference sequence). Deletions cut 4 bases from V and 0 bases from J, with 14 bases between. The CDR3 covers 16 residues. CDR3 sequence reads: CASSRGGISSGNTIYF. In DNA, the CDR3 is TGTGCCAGCAGCCGCGGGGGGATTAGCTCTGGAAACACCATATATTTT.

The chain combines TRBV5-4 with TRBJ1-6; 12 positions match TRBD1. After removal of 5 bases from V and 9 bases from J, the junction contained 9 bases not matched to a gene. The CDR3 is 16 amino acids. Looked up from germline, CDR1 is SGHNT and CDR2 is YYREEE (reference sequence). In DNA form, the CDR3 reads TGTGCCAGCAGGGCGGGGGACAGGGGGCTTTCTTCACCCCTCCACTTT. It codes for CASRAGDRGLSSPLHF.

The gene calls are TRBV29-1 and TRBJ2-1; perhaps TRBD1 as D (6 bases). Germline V lookup: CDR1 SQVTM, CDR2 ANQGSEA. This CDR3 region has 13 residues. Trimming cost V 2 bases and J 8 bases, with 13 bases left between them. The CDR3, as DNA: TGCAGCGTTGAAATAAACAGGGCCGATGAGCAGTTCTTC. Protein sequence: CSVEINRADEQFF.

V usage is TRBV19 and J usage is TRBJ1-3, with a tentative D call TRBD1 (5 bases). This CDR3 is built from 14 residues. Germline V gene lookup returns CDR1 LNHDA and CDR2 SQIVND (reference sequence). Trimming stripped 5 bases from V and 3 bases from J, with 11 bases between. The CDR3, as DNA: TGTGCCAGTAGTCAAAGGGGAAATGGAAACACCATATATTTT. It translates to CASSQRGNGNTIYF.

V and J are TRBV7-9 and TRBJ2-1; the match to TRBD2 covers 7 bases. J lost 6 bases, V lost 6 bases, and 2 bases had no gene match. There are 12 residues in the CDR3. Germline loops: CDR1 SEHNR, CDR2 FQNEAQ (reference sequence). The CDR3 protein is CASRGEGNEQFF. In DNA, the CDR3 is TGTGCCAGCAGGGGGGAGGGCAATGAGCAGTTCTTC.

The chain recombines TRBV19 with TRBJ2-1, with 13 positions matching TRBD2. The V and J ends lost 5 bases and 0 bases, in that order; junction bases with no gene match: 10. The CDR3 runs to 19 residues. Germline V gives CDR1 LNHDA, CDR2 SQIVND (reference sequence). The CDR3 region is CASSGTAGLAGFSYNEQFF. The CDR3 DNA sequence: TGTGCCAGTAGTGGGACCGCGGGACTAGCGGGATTCTCCTACAATGAGCAGTTCTTC.

The chain uses TRBV10-3 and TRBJ1-4; D possibly corresponds to TRBD1 (5 bases). The CDR3 length is 13 residues. Germline V gene data show CDR1 as ENHRY and CDR2 as SYGVKD. Trimming removed 4 bases at V and 4 bases at J, with 7 bases between. CDR3 amino acids: CAISGGLNEKLFF. CDR3 in DNA: TGTGCCATCAGTGGGGGCCTTAATGAAAAACTGTTTTTT.

The chain employs TRBV19 and TRBJ2-7, with 10 bases that match TRBD1. Germline V lookup: CDR1 LNHDA, CDR2 SQIVND (reference sequence). The CDR3 covers 15 residues. V lost 5 bases and J lost 3; bases outside the gene matches: 7. CDR3 sequence (DNA): TGTGCCAGTAGTTCCGGGACAGGGGAGCTCTACGAGCAGTACTTC. This translates into CASSSGTGELYEQYF.

The chain has TRBV9 and TRBJ1-1; D is uncertain. The CDR3 consists of 13 residues. Trimming stripped 1 base from V and 2 bases from J, with 6 bases between. Germline lookup yields CDR1 SGDLS and CDR2 YYNGEE. The CDR3 DNA reads TGTGCCAGCAGCGTATTCACAAACACTGAAGCTTTCTTT. Protein sequence: CASSVFTNTEAFF.

About this clone itself: The same CDR3 arises from other DNA sequences in this sample as well. The chain is built from TRBV7-2 and TRBJ1-2, with 7 bases identical to TRBD1. This CDR3 comprises 14 residues. CDR1 is SGHTA, CDR2 FQGNSA, per germline. With 5 bases clipped from V and 2 bases from J, the junction kept 5 bases outside the gene matches. For the CDR3, the DNA is TGTGCCAGCAGCCCCCGACAGGGAAACTATGGCTACACCTTC. This translates into CASSPRQGNYGYTF.

The chain uses TRBV12-3 or TRBV12-4 and TRBJ1-2, with D uncertain. Trimming stripped 5 bases from V and 0 bases from J, with 7 bases between. The CDR3 length is 13 residues. In DNA, the CDR3 is TGTGCCAGCAGTCCCACAGCTAACTATGGCTACACCTTC. Its translation is CASSPTANYGYTF.

V gene TRBV5-1 combines with J gene TRBJ1-4; TRBD1 aligns across 10 bases. The CDR3 runs 14 residues. CDR1 and CDR2 (germline): SGHRS, YFSETQ. J gave up 8 bases and V 4 bases, and 5 bases lay outside the gene matches. CDR3 coding DNA: TGCGCCAGCAGCCCGGACAGGGGGAGGGAAAAACTGTTTTTT. Its protein is CASSPDRGREKLFF.

This clone was seen only once. The rearrangement uses TRBV11-3 and TRBJ2-2; 7 nucleotides line up with TRBD1. This CDR3 is built from 14 residues. Germline V gene data show CDR1 as SGHNT and CDR2 as YENEEA. V shed 3 bases and J 7 bases; nucleotides not matched to a gene: 5. CDR3 DNA sequence: TGTGCCAGCAGCTTGACAGGGTCGCACGGGGAGCTGTTTTTT. The encoded protein is CASSLTGSHGELFF.

V and J are TRBV7-2 and TRBJ2-3, with TRBD2 matching over 7 bases. V shed 3 bases and J 2 bases; nucleotides not matched to a gene: 5. Germline CDR1 SGHTA, CDR2 FQGNSA. This CDR3 spans 15 amino acids. Written as DNA, the CDR3 is TGTGCCAGCAGCTTTCTAGCGGAGTACACAGATACGCAGTATTTT. It translates to CASSFLAEYTDTQYF.

For the CDR3, the DNA is TGTGCCAGCTCACCAGGGGGCATCTCTTCCTACGAGCAGTACTTC. Residues: CASSPGGISSYEQYF. The chain uses TRBV18 and TRBJ2-7, with D perhaps matching TRBD1 (6 bases). Trimming removed 2 bases from V and 1 base from J, with 12 bases in between. This CDR3 contains 15 residues. Germline CDR1 is KGHSH and CDR2 is LQKENI.

The chain combines TRBV7-2 with TRBJ1-5; D possibly corresponds to TRBD1 (6 bases). The V gene lost 6 bases and the J gene lost 2 bases, with 8 bases spanning the gap. The CDR3 is 13 residues long. Germline-derived CDR1 and CDR2 are SGHTA and FQGNSA. The CDR3 protein is CASRSGGNQPQHF. The CDR3 DNA reads as TGTGCCAGCAGGTCAGGGGGCAATCAGCCCCAGCATTTT.

The rearrangement joins TRBV18 to TRBJ2-2; D is undetermined. The V end was cut by 1 base, the J end by 0 bases, with 9 bases between. Germline-derived CDR1 and CDR2 are KGHSH and LQKENI. The CDR3 sequence is 16 residues long. The CDR3 protein is CASSPQQPSNTGELFF. The CDR3 region has the DNA TGTGCCAGCTCACCACAACAGCCTTCGAACACCGGGGAGCTGTTTTTT.

Only a few counts were recorded for this clone. The rearrangement uses TRBV2 and TRBJ1-2, with TRBD1 as a possible D gene (5 bases). Germline CDR1 SNHLY, CDR2 FYNNEI. V was clipped by 7 bases and J by 2 bases, with 14 bases between them. CDR3 length equals 14 residues. CDR3 nucleotide sequence: TGTGCCAGCAAGGTCGGCAGGGCAAACTATGGCTACACCTTC. Protein sequence: CASKVGRANYGYTF.

This clone was observed once. The chain joins TRBV4-1 to TRBJ2-7, with 8 bases identical to TRBD1. This CDR3 comprises 16 residues. Germline CDR1 MGHRA, CDR2 YSYEKL. The V segment lost 4 bases and the J segment 0 bases; nucleotides outside the gene matches: 8. CDR3 sequence (DNA): TGCGCCAGCAGCCTCTCTGACAGGGGCCTCTCCTACGAGCAGTACTTC. It specifies CASSLSDRGLSYEQYF.

J is TRBJ2-2 and V is TRBV10-3, with D possibly being TRBD1 (6 bases). Germline CDR1 ENHRY, CDR2 SYGVKD. Trimming stripped 0 bases from V and 1 base from J, with 6 bases between. CDR3 size: 15 residues. For the CDR3, the DNA is TGTGCCATCAGTGAGTCGGGACAGAACACCGGGGAGCTGTTTTTT. Encoded protein: CAISESGQNTGELFF.

This chain uses TRBV30 with TRBJ1-5; the match to TRBD1 covers 8 bases. This CDR3 region has 14 residues. Looked up from germline, CDR1 is GTSNPN and CDR2 is SVGIG (reference sequence). V trimming: 2 bases; J trimming: 6 bases; junction bases outside the gene matches: 6. CDR3 coding DNA: TGTGCCTGGAGTCCTACAGGGGGATTTCAGCCCCAGCATTTT. Translation: CAWSPTGGFQPQHF.

The chain carries TRBV11-2 and TRBJ2-1; D is undetermined. The CDR3 totals 10 residues. V lost 3 bases and J 9 bases, leaving 3 bases between the germline ends. Germline V gene lookup returns CDR1 SGHAT and CDR2 FQNNGV. DNA of the CDR3: TGTGCCAGCAGCTTCGTTGAGCAGTTCTTC. Protein: CASSFVEQFF.

The chain couples TRBV5-4 to TRBJ2-3; no reliable D call. V lost 0 bases and J lost 0, with 8 bases in between. The CDR3 runs to 15 residues. In germline, CDR1 is SGHNT, CDR2 YYREEE (reference sequence). In DNA form, the CDR3 reads TGTGCCAGCAGCTTGGGCGGCGGTAGCACAGATACGCAGTATTTT. It yields the protein CASSLGGGSTDTQYF.

The rearrangement joins TRBV7-9 to TRBJ2-4, with 8 bases that match TRBD1. The CDR3 is 18 residues long. V gave up 4 bases and J gave up 0 bases; unmatched junction bases: 11. Germline lookup yields CDR1 SEHNR and CDR2 FQNEAQ (reference sequence). The CDR3, as DNA: TGTGCCAGCAGCTACACCGGGACAGGCCTACTAGCCAAAAACATTCAGTACTTC. Protein: CASSYTGTGLLAKNIQYF.

The chain uses TRBV13 and TRBJ1-2; no firm D call. The V gene's germline CDR1 is PRHDT and CDR2 FYEKMQ (reference sequence). CDR3 length equals 16 residues. The V and J ends lost 5 bases and 3 bases respectively, with 19 bases between them. Here the CDR3 DNA reads TGTGCCAGCAGCCTTACCGAAACCTTCGGGGACTATGGCTACACCTTC. It is translated as CASSLTETFGDYGYTF. Using reference TRBV13 and TRBJ1-2 for the parts outside the CDR3, the full variable domain is AAGVIQSPRHLIKEKRETATLKCYPIPRHDTVYWYQQGPGQDPQFLISFYEKMQSDKGSIPDRFSAQQFSDYHSELNMSSLELGDSALYFCASSLTETFGDYGYTFGSGTRLTVV.

The chain is built from TRBV10-3 and TRBJ2-3; TRBD2 might be the D (6 bases). The V end lost 3 bases, the J end lost 2 bases, and 12 bases lay between the germline ends. The CDR3 consists of 15 residues. The germline CDR1 and CDR2 sequences are ENHRY and SYGVKD. CDR3 in amino acids: CAISELAPATDTQYF. In nucleotides, the CDR3 is TGTGCCATCAGTGAACTAGCCCCCGCCACAGATACGCAGTATTTT.